This is a list of T cell receptor beta chains from one sample in a study of blood T cells in healthy people across ages. TCRdb recomputed calls from the 5' RACE reads with MiXCR, one row per CDR3 protein. Among 1.2 million to 1.5 million distinct CDR3 sequences listed, 42% were seen once. Sequencing input: blood. The origin of the receptors is a woman younger than 35 in good health. The CDR3 runs from the conserved cysteine through the conserved F or W.

>TRBV20-1|TRBJ2-3
CSAIAGGGPDMQYF
>TRBV7-2|TRBJ2-3
CASSLVTTSGGADTQYF
>TRBV29-1|TRBJ2-5
CSVRGGGETQYF
>TRBV20-1|TRBJ2-7
CSPRVGLAGAYEQYF
>TRBV29-1|TRBJ2-3
CSVLGTSGRVNTDTQYF
>TRBV11-2|TRBJ2-2
CASSLGVSNTGELFF
>TRBV4-1|TRBJ1-2
CASSQGTGFGYTF
>TRBV7-8|TRBJ1-2
CASNTRDGNYGYTF
>TRBV5-1|TRBJ2-7
CASSLDSPVEQYF
>TRBV29-1|TRBJ1-2
CSVEEGYGYTF
>TRBV5-1|TRBJ1-1
CASSGNDGAPTEAFF
>TRBV2|TRBJ1-1
CASSTTTEAFF
>TRBV2|TRBJ2-1
CASSELGESGEQFF
>TRBV2|TRBJ1-1
CASGAQGFPEAFF
>TRBV4-1|TRBJ2-1
CASSLGGGSLNEQFF
>TRBV7-2|TRBJ1-1
CASSLSAGGYTEAFF
>TRBV6-6|TRBJ2-5
CASSYPSSGGMDEQYF
>TRBV7-9|TRBJ2-3
CASSRGGRDTDTQYF
>TRBV7-9|TRBJ2-1
CASSLAWDHNNEQFF
>TRBV20-1|TRBJ1-1
CSATPEAMNTEAFF
>TRBV7-7|TRBJ2-2
CASSLKPTSGSNTGELFF
>TRBV30|TRBJ2-3
CAWGLAGGDTQYF
>TRBV12-3/TRBV12-4|TRBJ2-3
CASSFGGRVSTDTQYF
>TRBV12-3/TRBV12-4|TRBJ2-4
CASRIGKNIQYF
>TRBV11-2|TRBJ2-1
CASSLWEASDNEQFF
>TRBV6-5|TRBJ1-2
CASSYSALRPSEDGYTF
>TRBV20-1|TRBJ2-5
CSGAPEASEGETQYF
>TRBV6-5|TRBJ2-7
CASSRPLYNEQYF
>TRBV2|TRBJ2-1
CASRTSGSHSYNEQFF
>TRBV12-3/TRBV12-4|TRBJ2-7
CAGSLVGLGFHEQYF
>TRBV9|TRBJ1-1
CASSVVGEAEAFF
>TRBV7-9|TRBJ2-7
CASSPLRTSPSYEQYF
>TRBV6-6|TRBJ2-3
CASRWGGRDTQYF
>TRBV28|TRBJ1-5
CASSGRQGAAMPHF
>TRBV7-2|NA
CASSLSAGGVAYNEQYF
>TRBV29-1|TRBJ2-1
CSVEDQYGGYNEQFF
>TRBV7-6|TRBJ2-3
CASSLMGEDTQYF
>TRBV6-6|TRBJ2-5
CASNYGKTQYF
>TRBV6-1|TRBJ2-7
CASSELWQFNYEQYF
>TRBV19|TRBJ2-3
CASSMERVVDTQYF
>TRBV10-3|TRBJ2-7
CAISETGGSDEQYF
>TRBV4-1|TRBJ1-5
CASSQVRPGTGSTLDVNQPQHF
>TRBV20-1|TRBJ2-1
CSALAEGDNEQFF
>TRBV6-5|NA
CASSYSQGDNEQYF
>TRBV15|TRBJ2-3
CATSTLAGSGTDTQYF
>TRBV6-5|TRBJ2-2
CASWLSGNGELFF
>TRBV7-3|TRBJ2-3
CASSPNAGTGEDTQYF
>TRBV7-2|TRBJ2-3
CASIGGAETQYF
>TRBV6-1|TRBJ1-5
CASSPFYYEQTGDQPQHF
>TRBV4-1|NA
CASSQEPRQGPYNEQYF
>TRBV6-6|TRBJ2-1
CASSYRTSGNNEQFF
>TRBV20-1|TRBJ1-2
CSARVSTHYGYTF
>TRBV3-1|TRBJ2-5
CASSQDGSETQYF